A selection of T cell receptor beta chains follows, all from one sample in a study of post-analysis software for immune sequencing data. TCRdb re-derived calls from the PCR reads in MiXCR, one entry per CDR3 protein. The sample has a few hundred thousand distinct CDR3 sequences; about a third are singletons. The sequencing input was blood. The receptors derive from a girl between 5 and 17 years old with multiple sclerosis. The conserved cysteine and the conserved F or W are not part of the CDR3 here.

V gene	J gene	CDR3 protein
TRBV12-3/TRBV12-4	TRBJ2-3	ASSPGTRGRDTQY
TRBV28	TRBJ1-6	ASSLGGEVNSPLH
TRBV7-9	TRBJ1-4	ASSTSANEKLF
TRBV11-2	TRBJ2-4	ASSIDLFDKNIQY
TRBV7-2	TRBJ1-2	ASSSGRGLDGYT
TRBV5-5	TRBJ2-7	ASSLRGQSDFQQY
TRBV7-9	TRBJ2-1	ASSARENQAYNEQF
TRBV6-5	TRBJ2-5	ASSYSEAGGVQETQY
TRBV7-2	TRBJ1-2	ASSPAGQVPPWGGYT
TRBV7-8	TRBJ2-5	ASSSETSRHQETQY
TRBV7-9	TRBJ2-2	ASSPPNGELF